This T cell receptor beta chain originates from a study of shared clonotypes between healthy human individuals. Study at large: Contributing individuals were a couple of females and three males aged 18 to 49.

Sequenced by immunoSEQ multiplex PCR; TCRdb stores in-frame clones only, minus some. This table holds about 490,000 clones, about three quarters found once. The germline V gene has CDR1 SGHTA and CDR2 FQGNSA. Trimming cost V 0 bases and J 5 bases; bases outside gene matches: 6. The CDR3 contains 16 residues. The chain recombines TRBV7-2 with TRBJ2-3; TRBD2 matches at 9 bases. The sequenced sample was PBMCs. The clonotype was recovered from a woman aged 40 to 50 in good health. Some clones in this sample may be carry-over from other donors' samples. The CDR3 DNA reads as TGTGCCAGCAGCTTAGCGCCTAGCGGGATGGTAGATACGCAGTATTTT. This sequence encodes CASSLAPSGMVDTQYF.